This T cell receptor (beta chain) was captured in a study of OX40 agonist ivuxolimab in advanced cancers. The wider study: Participants, 65% to 85% male, averaged approximately 65 years of age, ranging from roughly 20 to 80. Overall study findings and caveats: In a subset of nonresponders, normalized T-cell clonal expansion was also low.

Profiled with immunoSEQ multiplex PCR; TCRdb holds only in-frame clones, not every one. The repertoire holds about 19,000 clones, with about 80% as singletons. Blood sampling was done at baseline, cycle 4 day 1, and cycle 7 day 1. Concerning this clone: Its antigen remains unknown.

The CDR3 runs 15 residues. Germline V gene lookup returns CDR1 LNHNV and CDR2 YYDKDF (reference sequence). This sample comprised CD4+ or CD8+ T cells sorted from blood, obtained in a trial of the OX40 agonist ivuxolimab. The genes are TRBV15 and TRBJ2-5; TRBD2 agrees at 7 bases. With the DNA end fitting TRBJ2-7 better, the J assignment may be wrong. This TCR was sampled from an adult with an advanced solid tumor such as melanoma, head and neck, liver or kidney cancer. CDR3 bases: TGTGCCACCAGCAGAGAGGGCGGGGGCTCCTACGAGCAGTACTTC. Translation gives CATSREGGGSYEQYF.